The rows below give T cell receptor beta chains drawn from one sample of a study of CD8 T cells in ankylosing spondylitis. TCRdb independently ran MiXCR on the 5' RACE reads; one entry per CDR3 protein. Of about 160,000 distinct CDR3 sequences in the sample, about 18% were seen once. The sequenced sample was blood, either unsorted or a sorted T cell fraction (not recorded which). The receptors were gathered from a male donor with ankylosing spondylitis or in good health (not recorded which). The CDR3 runs from the conserved cysteine through the conserved F or W. D genes are given only for firm matches. Clone size is shown for a subset of rows, as once, few, many or a class of expanded clone.

d_call	j_call	cdr3_length	v_call	clone_size	cdr3_aa	cdr3_nt
TRBD1	TRBJ1-5	16	TRBV19	.	CASSSGTAYSNQPQHF	TGTGCCAGTAGTAGCGGGACAGCATATAGCAATCAGCCCCAGCATTTT
TRBD1	TRBJ2-5	13	TRBV20-1	many	CSAGGQAQETQYF	TGCAGTGCTGGCGGACAGGCCCAAGAGACCCAGTACTTC
.	TRBJ1-1	14	TRBV5-1	many	CASSLETLVTEAFF	TGCGCCAGCAGCTTGGAGACCTTGGTCACTGAAGCTTTCTTT
.	TRBJ2-1	14	TRBV19	few	CASKVLGSANEQFF	TGTGCCAGTAAAGTCCTCGGTAGCGCCAATGAGCAGTTCTTC
.	TRBJ2-5	12	TRBV7-8	few	CASSLQQETQYF	TGTGCCAGCAGCTTACAGCAAGAGACCCAGTACTTC
.	TRBJ2-1	14	TRBV19	few	CASSITFSNNEQFF	TGTGCCAGTAGTATAACCTTCTCCAACAATGAGCAGTTCTTC
.	TRBJ2-3	16	TRBV7-9	few	CASSSEATRPSDTQYF	TGTGCCAGCAGCTCAGAGGCGACCAGGCCTTCCGATACGCAGTATTTT
.	TRBJ2-1	12	TRBV29-1	many	CSADSRGSEQFF	TGCAGCGCTGATTCCCGGGGGTCTGAGCAGTTCTTC
.	TRBJ1-1	12	TRBV12-3/TRBV12-4	.	CASIKQNTEAFF	TGTGCCAGCATCAAGCAGAACACTGAAGCTTTCTTT
.	TRBJ1-5	16	TRBV12-3/TRBV12-4	many	CASGPGPGNSNQPQHF	TGTGCCAGCGGTCCGGGCCCGGGAAATAGCAATCAGCCCCAGCATTTT
.	TRBJ2-2	14	TRBV5-1	few	CASTVQGATGELFF	TGCGCCAGCACAGTCCAGGGTGCCACCGGGGAGCTGTTTTTT
.	TRBJ2-5	11	TRBV12-3/TRBV12-4	.	CTSSLKETQYF	TGTACCAGCAGTTTGAAAGAGACCCAGTACTTC
.	TRBJ2-7	14	TRBV30	few	CAWSVGGFSYEQYF	TGTGCCTGGAGTGTAGGCGGGTTCTCCTACGAGCAGTACTTC
TRBD2	TRBJ2-1	17	TRBV5-1	many	CASSLITSGRWSNEQFF	TGCGCCAGCAGCTTGATAACTAGCGGGAGGTGGAGCAATGAGCAGTTCTTC
.	TRBJ2-1	13	TRBV6-2/TRBV6-3	few	CASSYDYYNEQFF	TGTGCCAGCAGTTACGACTATTACAATGAGCAGTTCTTC
TRBD2	TRBJ2-3	21	TRBV28	.	CASSLPRVSELAGIGTDTQYF	TGTGCCAGCAGTTTGCCCAGGGTCTCGGAGTTAGCGGGAATCGGGACAGATACGCAGTATTTT
TRBD2	TRBJ2-1	16	TRBV5-4	few	CASSYGTSGPYNEQFF	TGTGCCAGCAGCTACGGGACTAGCGGGCCCTACAATGAGCAGTTCTTC
.	TRBJ1-2	13	TRBV28	.	CASSHGPAYGYTF	TGTGCCAGCAGCCACGGGCCAGCCTACGGCTACACCTTC
.	TRBJ2-5	13	TRBV30	.	CAWSVAGVETQYF	TGTGCCTGGAGTGTCGCAGGGGTGGAGACCCAGTACTTC
.	TRBJ2-7	14	TRBV15	.	CATSELRTTHEQYF	TGTGCCACCAGCGAACTACGTACCACTCACGAGCAGTACTTC
.	TRBJ1-2	12	TRBV6-1	few	CAIATGFWGYTF	TGTGCCATCGCAACAGGGTTTTGGGGCTACACCTTC
.	TRBJ2-5	14	TRBV3-1	.	CASSPSSGVETQYF	TGTGCCAGCAGCCCCTCGTCGGGAGTCGAGACCCAGTACTTC